This entry lists 2 T cell receptor beta chains sequenced from one sample in a study of blood T cell repertoires in COVID-19. Measured with immunoSEQ multiplex PCR; TCRdb has only the in-frame clones, and not every one. Of around 150,000 clones in the sample, roughly 80% were seen once. The sample taken for sequencing was peripheral blood. All receptors come from a woman older than 75 with acute or convalescent COVID-19.

The chain joins TRBV6-5 to TRBJ1-1, with D tentatively TRBD1 (5 bases). This CDR3 is built from 13 residues. V gave up 8 bases and J gave up 4 bases, with 14 bases separating them. Germline V lookup: CDR1 MNHEY, CDR2 SVGAGI. CDR3 coding DNA: TGTGCCAGCGTGAGGGCGGGGGGCACTGAAGCTTTCTTT. Translated: CASVRAGGTEAFF.

In this sample, this clone turned up once. The chain links TRBV30 to TRBJ2-5; D remains unclear. Deletions cut 4 bases from V and 2 bases from J, with 5 bases between. The CDR3 is 11 amino acids. Germline CDR1 and CDR2: GTSNPN and SVGIG (reference sequence). CDR3 bases: TGTGCCTGGATCCGTCAAGAGACCCAGTACTTC. This sequence encodes CAWIRQETQYF.